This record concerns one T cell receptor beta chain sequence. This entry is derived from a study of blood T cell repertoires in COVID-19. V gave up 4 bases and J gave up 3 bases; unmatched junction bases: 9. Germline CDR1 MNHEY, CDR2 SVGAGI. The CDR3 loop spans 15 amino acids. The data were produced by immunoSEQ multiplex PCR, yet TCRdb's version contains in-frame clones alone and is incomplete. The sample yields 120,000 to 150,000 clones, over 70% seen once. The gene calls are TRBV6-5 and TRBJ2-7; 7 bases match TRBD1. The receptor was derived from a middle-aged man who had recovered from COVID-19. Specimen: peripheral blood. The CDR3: CASSFRTGNFYEQYF. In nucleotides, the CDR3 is TGTGCCAGCAGTTTTAGGACAGGCAATTTCTACGAGCAGTACTTC.